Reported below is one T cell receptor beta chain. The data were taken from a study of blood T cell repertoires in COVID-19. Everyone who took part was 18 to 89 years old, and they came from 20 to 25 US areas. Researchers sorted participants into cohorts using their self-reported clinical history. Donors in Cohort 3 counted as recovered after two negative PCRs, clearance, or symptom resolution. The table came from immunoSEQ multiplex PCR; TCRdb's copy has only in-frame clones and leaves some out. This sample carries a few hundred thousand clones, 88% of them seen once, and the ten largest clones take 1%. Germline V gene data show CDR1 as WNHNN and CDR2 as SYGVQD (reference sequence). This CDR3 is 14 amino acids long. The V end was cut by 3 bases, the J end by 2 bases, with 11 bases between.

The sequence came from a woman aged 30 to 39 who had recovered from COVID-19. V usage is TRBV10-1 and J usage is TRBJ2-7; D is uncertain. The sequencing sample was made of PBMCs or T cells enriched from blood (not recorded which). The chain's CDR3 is CASSDPGFPYEQYF. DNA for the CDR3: TGCGCCAGCAGTGACCCCGGTTTTCCCTACGAGCAGTACTTC.